This entry lists 23 T cell receptor beta chains sequenced from one sample in a study of T-cell memory formation after mild COVID-19. TCRdb fed the 5' RACE reads into MiXCR, producing one record per CDR3 protein. This table has roughly 600,000 distinct CDR3 sequences, around 17% appearing once. The sequenced material came from PBMCs or a T cell subset sorted from them (not recorded which). These receptors originate from an adult woman who had mild COVID-19 (a few samples of this study predate the infection). Cell type and time point are not known.

This chain links TRBV5-5 with TRBJ2-7; weak D call: TRBD2 (6 bases). Germline V gene lookup returns CDR1 SGHKS and CDR2 YYEKEE (reference sequence). The CDR3 extends over 13 amino acids. Trimming removed 5 bases from V and 1 base from J, with 10 bases in between. The CDR3 DNA follows: TGTGCCAGCAGTATAGCGGTTTCCTACGAGCAGTACTTC. This encodes CASSIAVSYEQYF.

This clonotype was recorded a few times. The chain uses TRBV9 and TRBJ1-3; 9 bases are shared with TRBD1. Germline CDR1 and CDR2: SGDLS and YYNGEE. V was pared by 3 bases and J by 8 bases, with 6 bases of the junction left unmatched. The CDR3 has 14 residues. This chain's CDR3 is CASSDPGQGDTIYF. The CDR3 DNA is TGTGCCAGCAGCGACCCGGGACAGGGTGACACCATATATTTT.

A word on this clonotype: The final CDR3 position lacks the conserved phenylalanine or tryptophan, pointing to a likely read error. It is unclear where the CDR3 begins or ends on the DNA, so no DNA is shown, and the CDR3 is as TCRdb lists it. The chain links TRBV5-4 to TRBJ1-2; the D call TRBD1 from the table was never checked on the DNA. 8 amino acids form the CDR3, both terminal residues included. Per germline, CDR1 SGHNT and CDR2 YYREEE (reference sequence). CDR3: CASSRTGN.

This clonotype turned up a few times. The chain uses TRBV20-1 and TRBJ2-3; D is unresolved. V dropped 0 bases and J dropped 7 bases, with 8 bases sitting between them. This CDR3 comprises 12 residues. Per the germline V gene, CDR1 is DFQATT and CDR2 is SNEGSKA (reference sequence). CDR3 sequence (DNA): TGCAGTGCTAGAGATCTCCCTTATACGCAGTATTTT. It is translated as CSARDLPYTQYF.

The chain recombines TRBV15 with TRBJ2-2; D is uncertain. Germline CDR1 LNHNV, CDR2 YYDKDF (reference sequence). The V end was cut by 10 bases, the J end by 4 bases, with 16 bases between. The CDR3 loop spans 14 amino acids. In DNA form, the CDR3 reads TGTGCCATCGGTGCCAGGACGAGCACCGGGGAGCTGTTTTTT. It codes for CAIGARTSTGELFF.

The rearrangement joins TRBV3-1 to TRBJ1-6; D perhaps matches TRBD1 (5 bases). Trimming removed 3 bases from V and 5 bases from J, with 11 bases in between. Germline CDR1 is LGHDT and CDR2 is YNNKEL (reference sequence). CDR3 length equals 15 residues. CDR3 sequence (DNA): TGTGCCAGCAGCCATGGAGGGACGGATAATTCACCCCTCCACTTT. Its translation: CASSHGGTDNSPLHF. Full variable domain (remainder filled in from reference TRBV3-1 and TRBJ1-6): DTAVSQTPKYLVTQMGNDKSIKCEQNLGHDTMYWYKQDSKKFLKIMFSYNNKELIINETVPNRFSPKSPDKAHLNLHINSLELGDSAVYFCASSHGGTDNSPLHFGNGTRLTVT.

This clonotype showed up many times. The rearrangement uses TRBV7-9 and TRBJ2-1, with D perhaps being TRBD1 or TRBD2 (5 bases each). Trimming stripped 2 bases from V and 9 bases from J, with 14 bases between. The length of the CDR3 is 14 residues. Germline CDR1 and CDR2: SEHNR and FQNEAQ (reference sequence). CDR3 amino acids: CASSLSTGTPEQFF. CDR3 bases: TGTGCCAGCAGCTTATCTACCGGGACCCCTGAGCAGTTCTTC.

The rearrangement joins TRBV4-3 to TRBJ2-7, with 9 bases fitting TRBD1. V lost 6 bases and J lost 7; bases outside the gene matches: 13. The CDR3 has 15 amino acids. In germline, CDR1 is LGHNA, CDR2 YSLEER. CDR3 bases: TGCGCCAGCAGTCTATCCCGGGACAGGGTCTGGGAGCAGTACTTC. Translated, it gives CASSLSRDRVWEQYF.

In its sample, this clonotype was seen a few times. The chain is built from TRBV4-2 and TRBJ2-3; 10 bases match TRBD1. Germline V CDR1 and CDR2: LGHNA, YNFKEQ. The V and J ends lost 5 bases and 5 bases, in that order; junction bases with no gene match: 4. The CDR3 is 14 residues long. CDR3 nucleotide sequence: TGTGCCAGCAGCTTTCGGACAGGGGGAGATACGCAGTATTTT. Translated, it gives CASSFRTGGDTQYF.

This clonotype was seen a few times. The CDR3 protein is CASSYSAHGELFF. In DNA, the CDR3 is TGTGCCAGCAGTTACTCAGCCCACGGGGAGCTGTTTTTT. The chain employs TRBV6-5 and TRBJ2-2, with unresolved D. CDR3 size: 13 residues. V was shortened by 0 bases and J by 7 bases, with 6 bases between the two germline ends. Germline values: CDR1 MNHEY, CDR2 SVGAGI.

The chain has TRBV10-3 and TRBJ2-6, with D perhaps TRBD1 (5 bases). The CDR3 has 14 residues. CDR1 ENHRY and CDR2 SYGVKD come from the germline V gene. V was shortened by 6 bases and J by 1 base, with 7 bases between the two germline ends. DNA of the CDR3: TGTGCCATCAGGAGACAGTCTGGGGCCAACGTCCTGACTTTC. It codes for CAIRRQSGANVLTF.

This clonotype was seen ten or more times. The chain has TRBV20-1 and TRBJ2-7, with D unclear. Germline loops: CDR1 DFQATT, CDR2 SNEGSKA (reference sequence). This CDR3 contains 11 residues. The ends were cut back, 0 bases at V and 4 bases at J, with 4 bases in the middle. CDR3 protein: CSARDAYEQYF. CDR3 bases: TGCAGTGCTAGAGATGCATACGAGCAGTACTTC.

This rearrangement joins TRBV24-1 to TRBJ2-1; D is ambiguous. The CDR3 has 13 amino acids. V lost 0 bases, J lost 5 bases, and 4 bases lay in between. Germline assignment: CDR1 KGHDR and CDR2 SFDVKD. The CDR3 loop reads CATSDLLNNEQFF. The DNA for the CDR3 is TGTGCCACCAGTGATTTGTTAAACAATGAGCAGTTCTTC.

The chain employs TRBV24-1 and TRBJ1-5, with TRBD1 as a possible D gene (6 bases). The V and J ends lost 7 bases and 1 base respectively, with 13 bases between them. This CDR3 has 15 residues. Germline CDR1 KGHDR, CDR2 SFDVKD. CDR3 amino acids: CATSPTGMSNQPQHF. CDR3 nucleotide sequence: TGTGCCACCAGCCCCACAGGGATGAGCAATCAGCCCCAGCATTTT.

This chain joins TRBV12-3 or TRBV12-4 and TRBJ1-5; D is possibly TRBD1 (6 bases). This CDR3 has 15 residues. V lost 5 bases to trimming and J lost 4 bases, with 15 bases between them. Here the CDR3 DNA reads TGTGCCAGCAGTCGCTCAGGGGAACGAAATCAGCCCCAGCATTTT. Amino acid sequence: CASSRSGERNQPQHF.

The chain joins TRBV20-1 to TRBJ1-2, with 11 bases lining up with TRBD1. This CDR3 is built from 17 residues. The V gene end was trimmed by 5 bases and the J gene end by 6 bases; junction bases not matched to a gene: 17. CDR1 is DFQATT, CDR2 SNEGSKA, per germline (reference sequence). This CDR3 reads CSAAHIWTGTGGDGYTF. In DNA, the CDR3 is TGCAGTGCTGCACACATCTGGACCGGGACAGGGGGTGATGGCTACACCTTC.

Only a few counts were recorded for this clonotype. The chain combines TRBV2 with TRBJ2-1; 8 nucleotides align to TRBD1. This CDR3 contains 15 residues. V was pared by 7 bases and J by 0 bases, with 5 bases of the junction left unmatched. The germline V gene has CDR1 SNHLY and CDR2 FYNNEI. As DNA, the CDR3 is TGTGCCAGCACGGGACAGGTCAACTCCTACAATGAGCAGTTCTTC. Translating it yields CASTGQVNSYNEQFF.

This clonotype was observed a handful of times. The CDR3: CASRSWGGTNEKLFF. The CDR3, as DNA: TGTGCCAGCAGATCGTGGGGGGGCACTAATGAAAAACTGTTTTTT. V usage is TRBV11-2 and J usage is TRBJ1-4; D may be TRBD1 (6 bases). Trimming removed 6 bases from V and 2 bases from J, with 13 bases in between. The CDR3 spans 15 residues. Germline V gene lookup returns CDR1 SGHAT and CDR2 FQNNGV.

This clonotype was observed a few times. The chain uses TRBV12-3 or TRBV12-4 and TRBJ1-3; possible D gene TRBD1, 5 bases. The V end was cut by 3 bases, the J end by 4 bases, with 10 bases between. This CDR3 is 14 amino acids long. CDR3 in amino acids: CASSFRRGGNTIYF. The DNA for the CDR3 is TGTGCCAGCAGTTTTAGGAGGGGAGGAAACACCATATATTTT.

A note on this clonotype: The junction and the germline gene differ at one end; a read error may be behind it. The V gene is TRBV13, the J gene TRBJ1-6, with TRBD1 as a possible D gene (6 bases). The CDR3 is 13 amino acids. The germline V gene encodes CDR1 PRHDT and CDR2 FYEKMQ (reference sequence). For the CDR3, the DNA is TGTGCCAGCAGCAAACGGACAGATTCACACCTCCACTTT. Protein sequence: CASSKRTDSHLHF.

The V gene is TRBV9, the J gene TRBJ2-3; TRBD2 is a possible D gene (6 bases). CDR1 and CDR2 (germline): SGDLS, YYNGEE. The CDR3 consists of 16 residues. V lost 0 bases and J 3 bases, leaving 14 bases between the germline ends. DNA for the CDR3: TGTGCCAGCAGCGTAGTGGGCGGGATGGCGACAGATACGCAGTATTTT. Translation: CASSVVGGMATDTQYF.

V is TRBV12-3 or TRBV12-4 and J is TRBJ1-2, with D unclear. The CDR3 contains 12 residues. The germline V and J ends were trimmed by 8 bases and 4 bases, with 11 bases remaining between them. In DNA, the CDR3 is TGTGCCAGCTCGATTGAGGCCTATGGCTACACCTTC. It codes for CASSIEAYGYTF.

The chain combines TRBV5-1 with TRBJ2-2; no definite D call. The CDR3 has 15 residues. In germline, CDR1 is SGHRS, CDR2 YFSETQ. The V gene lost 0 bases and the J gene lost 0 bases, with 6 bases spanning the gap. CDR3 protein: CASSLASSNTGELFF. CDR3 DNA: TGCGCCAGCAGCTTGGCGTCCTCGAACACCGGGGAGCTGTTTTTT.